This passage covers 12 T cell receptor beta chains from one sample sequenced in a study of blood T cell repertoires in COVID-19 (dated by TCRdb to 2018 to 2021). The library was prepared using the immunoSEQ multiplex PCR assay. This is the immuneACCESS table as TCRdb keeps it, with only in-frame sequences that have V and J called. A part of the clones is gone; compared with another copy, unresolved V genes explain less than half, and the rest is unexplained. In this sample the table shows over 120,000 clones, about 87% of which occur a single time. Over 9% of the sample rests with the top ten. Material for sequencing was PBMCs or T cells enriched from blood (not recorded which). These receptors were taken from a man in his fifties or sixties who had recovered from COVID-19.

CDR3 DNA sequence: TGTGCCAGCTCACCAGACTATTTAAGGTACGAGCAGTACTTC. Translation gives CASSPDYLRYEQYF. The V call is TRBV18, the J call TRBJ2-7; the D gene is possibly TRBD2 (5 bases). The CDR3 consists of 14 residues. The ends were cut back, 2 bases at V and 4 bases at J, with 12 bases in the middle. CDR1 is KGHSH and CDR2 is LQKENI in the germline V gene.

The chain combines TRBV3-1 (or the pseudogene TRBV3-2) with TRBJ2-2, with 7 positions matching TRBD2. CDR1 is LGHDT and CDR2 is YNNKEL in the germline V gene (reference sequence). This CDR3 region has 17 residues. The J segment lost 4 bases and the V segment lost 0 bases, leaving 8 bases of the junction unmatched. The CDR3 DNA sequence: TGTGCCAGCAGCCAAGATCGTTGGCGGGGGTTCACCGGGGAGCTGTTTTTT. This codes for CASSQDRWRGFTGELFF.

There are a few counts of this clone. The CDR3 reads CASSLGTNQPQHF. CDR3 bases: TGTGCCAGCAGCTTGGGAACAAATCAGCCCCAGCATTTT. The chain joins TRBV5-8 to TRBJ1-5; D is unclear. Germline V CDR1 and CDR2: SGHTS, YDEGEE. This CDR3 comprises 13 residues. Trimming removed 0 bases at V and 4 bases at J, with 5 bases between.

CDR3 sequence reads: CASSPSQSRYEQYF. The CDR3 DNA reads TGTGCCAGCTCACCCTCTCAAAGCCGGTACGAGCAGTACTTC. This rearrangement joins TRBV18 to TRBJ2-7; D is undetermined. Per the germline V gene, CDR1 is KGHSH and CDR2 is LQKENI. The CDR3 runs 14 residues. Trimming removed 3 bases from V and 4 bases from J, with 13 bases in between.

This clone occurred a few times. The V call is TRBV30, the J call TRBJ1-3; the D gene is possibly TRBD1 (5 bases). This CDR3 spans 15 amino acids. Per the germline V gene, CDR1 is GTSNPN and CDR2 is SVGIG (reference sequence). V lost 0 bases and J 4 bases, leaving 13 bases between the germline ends. In DNA, the CDR3 is TGTGCCTGGAGTGTTGGGGCAGCTAGGGGAAACACCATATATTTT. Residues: CAWSVGAARGNTIYF.

The chain has TRBV30 and TRBJ1-5; tentatively, D is TRBD1 (5 bases). V dropped 1 base and J dropped 2 bases, with 9 bases sitting between them. The CDR3 runs 14 residues. The germline V gene encodes CDR1 GTSNPN and CDR2 SVGIG (reference sequence). The CDR3: CAWSAGLGNQPQHF. CDR3 coding DNA: TGTGCCTGGAGTGCAGGGCTAGGCAATCAGCCCCAGCATTTT.

The J gene is TRBJ2-7, the V gene TRBV5-4; 9 bases are shared with TRBD1. V dropped 4 bases and J dropped 4; count of bases not matched to a gene: 9. Germline V CDR1 and CDR2: SGHNT, YYREEE (reference sequence). The CDR3 loop spans 15 amino acids. The CDR3 region has the DNA TGTGCCAGCAGCAACCCGGGACAGGGTTTATACGAGCAGTACTTC. As protein: CASSNPGQGLYEQYF.

Concerning this clone: Within the sample, other DNA sequences also encode this same CDR3. The chain joins TRBV19 to TRBJ1-5, with no clear D. V lost 3 bases to trimming and J lost 4 bases, with 13 bases between them. The CDR3 consists of 15 residues. Germline values: CDR1 LNHDA, CDR2 SQIVND (reference sequence). This CDR3 reads CASSIPGLGNQPQHF. As DNA, the CDR3 is TGTGCCAGTAGTATCCCGGGGTTAGGGAATCAGCCCCAGCATTTT.

The genes are TRBV6-5 and TRBJ2-2; TRBD1 might be the D (6 bases). Germline V gene data show CDR1 as MNHEY and CDR2 as SVGAGI. V was pared by 1 base and J by 2 bases, with 11 bases between. This CDR3 has 16 amino acids. The chain's CDR3 is CASSYFRGSNTGELFF. As DNA, the CDR3 is TGTGCCAGCAGTTACTTCAGGGGATCTAACACCGGGGAGCTGTTTTTT.

The chain employs TRBV5-1 and TRBJ1-1, with TRBD1 matching 9 bases. This CDR3 region has 13 residues. CDR1 and CDR2 (germline): SGHRS, YFSETQ. V shed 7 bases and J 7 bases; nucleotides not matched to a gene: 8. The CDR3 here is CASRPTGGDEAFF. As DNA, the CDR3 is TGCGCCAGCCGCCCTACAGGGGGCGATGAAGCTTTCTTT.

In its sample, this clone was seen once. V and J are TRBV7-8 and TRBJ1-4, with no clear D. This CDR3 has 16 residues. CDR1 is SGHVS, CDR2 FQNEAQ, per germline. Trimming cost V 1 base and J 4 bases, with 13 bases left between them. The CDR3 DNA follows: TGTGCCAGCAGCTTAGTTCGCGGCTTGCTTAATGAAAAACTGTTTTTT. This translates into CASSLVRGLLNEKLFF.

This chain connects TRBV2 to TRBJ1-3, with 8 bases fitting TRBD1. The CDR3 spans 15 residues. V shed 6 bases, J shed 0 bases, and the junction held 4 bases outside the gene matches. The germline V gene encodes CDR1 SNHLY and CDR2 FYNNEI. This CDR3 is CASRGQVISGNTIYF. The CDR3 nucleotides read TGTGCCAGCAGGGGACAGGTCATCTCTGGAAACACCATATATTTT.